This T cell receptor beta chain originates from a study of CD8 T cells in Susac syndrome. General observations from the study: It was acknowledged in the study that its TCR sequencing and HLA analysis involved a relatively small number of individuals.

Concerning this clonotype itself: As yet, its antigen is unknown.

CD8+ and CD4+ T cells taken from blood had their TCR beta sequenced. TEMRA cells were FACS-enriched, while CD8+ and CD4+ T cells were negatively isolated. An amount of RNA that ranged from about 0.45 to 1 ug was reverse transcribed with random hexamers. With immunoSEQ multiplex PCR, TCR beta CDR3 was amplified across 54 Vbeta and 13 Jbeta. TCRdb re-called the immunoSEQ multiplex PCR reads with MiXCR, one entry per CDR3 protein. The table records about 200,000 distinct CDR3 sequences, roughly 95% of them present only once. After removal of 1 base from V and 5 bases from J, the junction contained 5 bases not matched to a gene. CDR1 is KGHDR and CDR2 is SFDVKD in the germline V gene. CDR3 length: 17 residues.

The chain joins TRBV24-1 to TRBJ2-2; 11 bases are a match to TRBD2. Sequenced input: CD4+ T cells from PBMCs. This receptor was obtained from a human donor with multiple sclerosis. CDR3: CATSDFTSGRKTGELFF. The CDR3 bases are TGTGCCACCAGTGATTTCACTAGCGGGAGAAAGACCGGGGAGCTGTTTTTT.